The source of this TCR beta chain is a study of T cells in Graves' hyperthyroidism and ophthalmopathy. Notes on this clonotype: Its target is not known.

Study outcomes and limitations: The model foresaw ophthalmopathy a median around 6.8 months prior to onset.

Amplification of TCR beta CDR3 regions used RNA as the template. HTBI primers drove first-round RT-PCR of the TCR CDR3. TCRdb re-derived calls from the multiplex PCR reads in MiXCR, one entry per CDR3 protein. This table has hundreds of thousands of distinct CDR3 sequences, more than 15% appearing once. The CDR3 is made up of 15 amino acids. Germline V gene lookup returns CDR1 MDHEN and CDR2 SYDVKM. V dropped 5 bases and J dropped 1; count of bases not matched to a gene: 4. Source material: blood. The chain combines TRBV28 with TRBJ2-2; 7 nucleotides agree with TRBD1. This receptor was taken from a woman between 40 and 55 years old with Graves' ophthalmopathy. The CDR3 loop reads CASSLGDRNTGELFF. CDR3 coding DNA: TGTGCCAGCAGTCTAGGGGACAGGAACACCGGGGAGCTGTTTTTT.